Below, one T cell receptor (beta chain) is given with its context. What it binds is unknown. Profiling relied on immunoSEQ multiplex PCR, and the TCRdb table lists in-frame clones only, not all of them. The table lists about 680,000 clones, 92% of them singletons, with 24% in the top ten. The sample comes from a study of shared clonotypes between healthy human individuals. About the study: CD4 naive and CD4 memory each took three plates per donor, while CD8 naive took two and CD8 memory one. Overall study results and limits: Relative to clonotypes present in all four donors, those not shared had lower generation probabilities.

The naive CD8 subset, CD45RO-negative cells positively selected for CCR7, excluded terminally differentiated effector memory CD45RA+ cells. The CDR3 is 17 amino acids. Losses at the gene ends were 1 base for V and 4 bases for J; bases not matched to a gene: 12. The germline V gene encodes CDR1 LGHNA and CDR2 YSLEER. Material for sequencing was naive CD8+ T cells sorted from blood. The chain uses TRBV4-3 and TRBJ1-2; 7 nucleotides align to TRBD1. The origin of this receptor is a man aged 25 to 40 in good health. The DNA for the CDR3 is TGCGCCAGCAGCCAAGCGGTTCGTGAGGGACAGCTCTATGGCTACACCTTC. Amino acid sequence: CASSQAVREGQLYGYTF.